This T cell receptor beta chain was identified during a study of blood T cell repertoires in COVID-19. The CDR3 has 13 residues. Germline V gene sequence: CDR1 MNHEY, CDR2 SMNVEV (reference sequence). With 3 bases removed from V and 6 bases from J, the gap between germline ends came to 11 bases. This clone has just a few counts. Recovery meant two consecutive negative NP/OP PCR tests, professional clearance, or resolved symptoms. The data were produced by immunoSEQ multiplex PCR, yet TCRdb's version contains in-frame clones alone and is incomplete. The sample shows fewer than 250,000 clones, 70% to 90% of them seen only once.

Sequencing was carried out using PBMCs or T cells enriched from blood (not recorded which). The rearrangement uses TRBV27 and TRBJ1-2, with D possibly TRBD1 on 6 matching bases. The receptor comes from a man younger than 45 who had recovered from COVID-19. This CDR3 is CASSFISGDGYTF. The CDR3 coding sequence is TGTGCCAGCAGTTTTATTTCAGGGGATGGCTACACCTTC.